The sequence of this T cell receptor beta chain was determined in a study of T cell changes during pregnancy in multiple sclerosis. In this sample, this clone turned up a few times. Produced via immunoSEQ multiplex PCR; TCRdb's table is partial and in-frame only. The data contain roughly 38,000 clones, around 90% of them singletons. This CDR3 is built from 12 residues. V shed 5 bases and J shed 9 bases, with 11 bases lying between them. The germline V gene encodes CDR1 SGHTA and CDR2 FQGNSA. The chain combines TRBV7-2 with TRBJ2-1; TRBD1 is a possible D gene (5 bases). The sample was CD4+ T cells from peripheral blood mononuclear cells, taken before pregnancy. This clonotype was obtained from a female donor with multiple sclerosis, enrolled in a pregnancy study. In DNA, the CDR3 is TGTGCCAGCAGCCAAAGGGGTATTGAGCAGTTCTTC. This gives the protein CASSQRGIEQFF.